The rows below give T cell receptor beta chains drawn from one sample of a study of beta chain features in type 1 diabetes. Produced via immunoSEQ multiplex PCR; TCRdb's table is partial and in-frame only. The sample holds more than 250,000 clones, around 25% seen once. The sample was naive CD4+ T cells from blood. The receptors stem from a woman aged 25 to 39 with type 1 diabetes. Each CDR3 is given with its conserved first and last residue. A D gene is named only where the DNA matches it firmly. Not all rows give a size; the values are once, few, many and, for expanded clones, a class.

>TRBJ2-1|few|TRBV5-4|11|NA
TGTGCCAGCAGCTCTAGTTATGAGCAGTTCTTC
CASSSSYEQFF
>TRBJ1-1|NA|TRBV6-5|14|TRBD1
TGTGCCAGCAGCCGTACAGGGGTGAACACTGAAGCTTTCTTT
CASSRTGVNTEAFF
>TRBJ1-2|few|TRBV4-1|16|TRBD1
TGCGCCAGCAGCCAAGGGTGGGACAGAAGGGGCTATGGCTACACCTTC
CASSQGWDRRGYGYTF
>TRBJ1-4|few|TRBV2|15|NA
TGTGCCAGCAGGATACAAGGGGCAACTAATGAAAAACTGTTTTTT
CASRIQGATNEKLFF
>TRBJ1-4|NA|TRBV5-1|15|TRBD1
TGCGCCAGCAGCGGTCGGACAGGGACTAATGAAAAACTGTTTTTT
CASSGRTGTNEKLFF
>TRBJ1-2|NA|TRBV20-1|11|NA
TGCAGTGCTAGCGGGTGGGGAGGGAAAACCTTC
CSASGWGGKTF
>TRBJ2-7|NA|TRBV28|14|TRBD1
TGTGCCAGCATACCCGGACAGGGGGGCTACGAGCAGTACTTC
CASIPGQGGYEQYF
>TRBJ2-7|NA|TRBV28|15|TRBD2
TGTGCCAGCACCTTGGGCGGGAGGAAGTCCTACGAGCAGTACTTC
CASTLGGRKSYEQYF
>TRBJ2-2|few|TRBV27|15|NA
TGTGCCAGCAGTTTTGCGGATGAACGCACCGGGGAGCTGTTTTTT
CASSFADERTGELFF
>TRBJ2-1|few|TRBV29-1|15|TRBD1
TGCAGCGTCGCAGGACAGGGATACTCCTACAATGAGCAGTTCTTC
CSVAGQGYSYNEQFF
>TRBJ2-2|NA|TRBV4-1|13|NA
TGCGCCAGCAGCCGGAGCGGCACCGGGGAGCTGTTTTTT
CASSRSGTGELFF
>TRBJ2-2|few|TRBV9|14|NA
TGTGCCAGCAGAACAGGGTCCAACACCGGGGAGCTGTTTTTT
CASRTGSNTGELFF
>TRBJ1-1|few|TRBV7-9|17|TRBD1
TGTGCCAGCAGCCCGCGACAGGGATGGGATTTGGGCACTGAAGCTTTCTTT
CASSPRQGWDLGTEAFF
>TRBJ1-2|few|TRBV5-6|13|NA
TGTGCCAGCAGCTTGGGACAGAACTATGGCTACACCTTC
CASSLGQNYGYTF
>TRBJ2-3|few|TRBV7-8|16|TRBD2
TGTGCCAGCACCCTCCGAAGCGGGAGGGCCGTTGATACGCAGTATTTT
CASTLRSGRAVDTQYF
>TRBJ2-5|NA|TRBV29-1|12|TRBD1
TGCAGCGGGGGACAGGTCGATCGGGCCCAGTACTTC
CSGGQVDRAQYF
>TRBJ2-5|NA|TRBV7-9|11|NA
TGTGCCAGCAGCTTGGAGGGGATCCAGTACTTC
CASSLEGIQYF
>TRBJ1-5|few|TRBV18|14|NA
TGTGCCAGCTCTCCGGGGGGAGGCAATCAGCCCCAGCATTTT
CASSPGGGNQPQHF
>TRBJ1-1|once|TRBV11-2|14|TRBD1
TGTGCCAGCAGCTATACAGGGGCCTCCACTGAAGCTTTCTTT
CASSYTGASTEAFF
>TRBJ2-7|NA|TRBV7-2|15|TRBD2
TGTGCCAGCAGCTTCACTAGCGGCCCTCCCTACGAGCAGTACTTC
CASSFTSGPPYEQYF
>TRBJ2-7|few|TRBV5-1|14|NA
TGCGCCAGCAGCCGCAGCGGACAGACCTACGAGCAGTACTTC
CASSRSGQTYEQYF
>TRBJ1-5|NA|TRBV6-6|15|TRBD1
TGTGCCAGCCGACTCCGGGACAGGGGATCTCAGCCCCAGCATTTT
CASRLRDRGSQPQHF
>TRBJ1-1|NA|TRBV12-5|13|NA
TGTGCTAGTGGTACCGGGGAGGGGAGGAGAGCTTTCTTT
CASGTGEGRRAFF
>TRBJ2-7|NA|TRBV5-1|15|NA
TGCGCCAGCAGCTTGGATGAGGGCCGCCGGGACGAGCAGTACTTC
CASSLDEGRRDEQYF
>TRBJ1-1|NA|TRBV6-4|12|TRBD1
TGTGCCAGCAGTGGCAGGGGGCGGCAAGCTTTCTTT
CASSGRGRQAFF
>TRBJ2-3|few|TRBV7-9|14|NA
TGTGCCAGCAGCTTAGGGCGGGTCACAGATACGCAGTATTTT
CASSLGRVTDTQYF
>TRBJ1-2|few|TRBV4-1|12|NA
TGCGCCAGCAGCCAAGGGGCGGGGGGCTACACCTTC
CASSQGAGGYTF
>TRBJ2-2|NA|TRBV5-1|16|TRBD1
TGCGCCAGCAGCGGAGACAGGGGTGTCGGCACCGGGGAGCTGTTTTTT
CASSGDRGVGTGELFF
>TRBJ2-5|NA|TRBV7-3|16|NA
TGTGCCAGCAGCCATTTTCCTGATGGGAGGCAAGAGACCCAGTACTTC
CASSHFPDGRQETQYF
>TRBJ2-5|NA|TRBV5-1|14|NA
TGCGCCAGCACCCCCTCCGAGACTAAGAAGACCCAGTACTTC
CASTPSETKKTQYF
>TRBJ2-6|few|TRBV21-1|18|NA
TGTGCCAGCAGCATTGCAGGGGGCGAAGAAGCTGGGGCCAACGTCCTGACTTTC
CASSIAGGEEAGANVLTF
>TRBJ2-7|few|TRBV6-1|14|TRBD1
TGTGCCAGCGGTCGGGACAGGGTGTCCTACGAGCAGTACTTC
CASGRDRVSYEQYF
>TRBJ2-5|NA|TRBV5-1|14|NA
TGCGCCAGCAGCTTGGGCCAGGGGCAAGAGACCCAGTACTTC
CASSLGQGQETQYF
>TRBJ1-5|few|TRBV6-1|12|NA
TGTGCCAGCGGGGAAACAGGGCAGCCCCAGCATTTT
CASGETGQPQHF
>TRBJ2-7|few|TRBV7-6|16|TRBD2
TGTGCCAGCAGCTTGAGTTCAGCGGGGTCACTCTACGAGCAGTACTTC
CASSLSSAGSLYEQYF
>TRBJ2-1|few|TRBV7-8|12|TRBD2
TGTGCCAGCAGCTTCGGGACTAGCGCGCAGTTCTTC
CASSFGTSAQFF
>TRBJ2-1|NA|TRBV9|18|TRBD2
TGTGCCAGCAGCGAAACTACCGGGACTAGCGGGAGATGGAATGAGCAGTTCTTC
CASSETTGTSGRWNEQFF
>TRBJ2-7|NA|TRBV30|13|NA
TGTGCCTGGAGTGAAGGGAGGCCCTACGAGCAGTACTTC
CAWSEGRPYEQYF
>TRBJ2-7|few|TRBV6-5|13|TRBD2
TGTGCCGCGGGAGGTAGCGGGAGATTCGAGCAGTACTTC
CAAGGSGRFEQYF
>TRBJ2-1|NA|TRBV11-2|16|TRBD2
TGTGCCAGCAGCTTAGGGTATTCTAGCGGGCACAATGAGCAGTTCTTC
CASSLGYSSGHNEQFF